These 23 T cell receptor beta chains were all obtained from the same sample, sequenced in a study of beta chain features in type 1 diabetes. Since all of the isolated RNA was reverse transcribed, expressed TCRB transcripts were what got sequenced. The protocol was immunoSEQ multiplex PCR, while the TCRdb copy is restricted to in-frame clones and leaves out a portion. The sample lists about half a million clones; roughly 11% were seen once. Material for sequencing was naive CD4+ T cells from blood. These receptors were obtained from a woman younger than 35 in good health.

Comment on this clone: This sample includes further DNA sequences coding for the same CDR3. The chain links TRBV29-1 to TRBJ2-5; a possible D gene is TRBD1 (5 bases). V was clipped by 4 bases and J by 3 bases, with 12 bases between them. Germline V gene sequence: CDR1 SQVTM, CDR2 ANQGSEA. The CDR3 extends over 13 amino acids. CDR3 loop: CSVGRQTKETQYF. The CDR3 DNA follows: TGCAGCGTTGGGAGACAGACCAAAGAGACCCAGTACTTC.

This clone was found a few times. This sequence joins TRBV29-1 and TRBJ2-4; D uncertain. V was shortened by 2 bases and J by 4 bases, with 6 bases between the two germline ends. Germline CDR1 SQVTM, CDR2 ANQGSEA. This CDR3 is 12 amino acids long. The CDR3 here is CSVEQEKNIQYF. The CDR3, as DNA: TGCAGCGTTGAACAGGAGAAAAACATTCAGTACTTC.

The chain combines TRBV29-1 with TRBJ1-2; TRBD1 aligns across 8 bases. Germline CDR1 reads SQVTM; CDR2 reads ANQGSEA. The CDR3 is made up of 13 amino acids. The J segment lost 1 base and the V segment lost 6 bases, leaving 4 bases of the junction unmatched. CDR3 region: CSVPGQGNYGYTF. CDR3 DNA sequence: TGCAGCGTCCCCGGACAGGGTAACTATGGCTACACCTTC.

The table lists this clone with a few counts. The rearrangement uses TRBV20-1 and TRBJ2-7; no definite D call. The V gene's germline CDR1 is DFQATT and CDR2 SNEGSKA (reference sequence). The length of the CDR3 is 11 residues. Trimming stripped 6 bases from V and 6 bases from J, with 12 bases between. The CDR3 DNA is TGCAGTGCCCGAATCATAGGCGAGCAGTACTTC. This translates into CSARIIGEQYF.

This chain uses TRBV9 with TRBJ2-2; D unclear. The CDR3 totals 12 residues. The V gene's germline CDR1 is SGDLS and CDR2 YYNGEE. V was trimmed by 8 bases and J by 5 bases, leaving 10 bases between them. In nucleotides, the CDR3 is TGTGCCAGTAAGAGGTATACCGGGGAGCTGTTTTTT. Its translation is CASKRYTGELFF.

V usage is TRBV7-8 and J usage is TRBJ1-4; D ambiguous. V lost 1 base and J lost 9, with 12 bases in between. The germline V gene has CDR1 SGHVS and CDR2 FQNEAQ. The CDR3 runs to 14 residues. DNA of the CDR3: TGTGCCAGCAGCTTAGGATGGGAGAGGAAAAAACTGTTTTTT. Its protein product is CASSLGWERKKLFF.

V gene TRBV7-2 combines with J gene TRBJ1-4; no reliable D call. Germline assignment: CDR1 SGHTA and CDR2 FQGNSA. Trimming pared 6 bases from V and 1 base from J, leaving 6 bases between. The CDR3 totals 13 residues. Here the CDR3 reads CASRARTNEKLFF. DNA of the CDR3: TGTGCCAGCAGGGCCAGAACTAATGAAAAACTGTTTTTT. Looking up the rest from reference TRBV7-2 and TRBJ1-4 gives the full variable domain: GAGVSQSPSNKVTEKGKDVELRCDPISGHTALYWYRQSLGQGLEFLIYFQGNSAPDKSGLPSDRFSAERTGGSVSTLTIQRTQQEDSAVYLCASRARTNEKLFFGSGTQLSVL.

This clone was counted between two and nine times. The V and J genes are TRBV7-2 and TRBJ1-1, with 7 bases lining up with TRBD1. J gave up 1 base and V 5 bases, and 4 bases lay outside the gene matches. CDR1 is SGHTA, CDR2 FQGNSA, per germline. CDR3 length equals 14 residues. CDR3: CASSPGGPNTEAFF. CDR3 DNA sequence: TGTGCCAGCAGCCCAGGGGGTCCGAACACTGAAGCTTTCTTT. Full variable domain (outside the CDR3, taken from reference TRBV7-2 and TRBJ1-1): GAGVSQSPSNKVTEKGKDVELRCDPISGHTALYWYRQSLGQGLEFLIYFQGNSAPDKSGLPSDRFSAERTGGSVSTLTIQRTQQEDSAVYLCASSPGGPNTEAFFGQGTRLTVV.

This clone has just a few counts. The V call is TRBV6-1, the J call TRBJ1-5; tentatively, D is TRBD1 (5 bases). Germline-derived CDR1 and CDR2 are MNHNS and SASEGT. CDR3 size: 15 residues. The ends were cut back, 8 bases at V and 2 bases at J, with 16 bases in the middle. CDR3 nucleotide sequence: TGTGCCAGCTGGCGCAGGGTAGAAGGCAATCAGCCCCAGCATTTT. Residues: CASWRRVEGNQPQHF.

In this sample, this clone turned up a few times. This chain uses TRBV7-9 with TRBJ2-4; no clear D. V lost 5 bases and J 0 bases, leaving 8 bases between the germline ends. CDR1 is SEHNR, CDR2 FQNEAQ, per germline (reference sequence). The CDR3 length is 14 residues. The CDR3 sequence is CASSLERAKNIQYF. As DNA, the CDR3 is TGTGCCAGCAGCCTCGAACGAGCCAAAAACATTCAGTACTTC. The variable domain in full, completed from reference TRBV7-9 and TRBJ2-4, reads DTGVSQNPRHKITKRGQNVTFRCDPISEHNRLYWYRQTLGQGPEFLTYFQNEAQLEKSRLLSDRFSAERPKGSFSTLEIQRTEQGDSAMYLCASSLERAKNIQYFGAGTRLSVL.

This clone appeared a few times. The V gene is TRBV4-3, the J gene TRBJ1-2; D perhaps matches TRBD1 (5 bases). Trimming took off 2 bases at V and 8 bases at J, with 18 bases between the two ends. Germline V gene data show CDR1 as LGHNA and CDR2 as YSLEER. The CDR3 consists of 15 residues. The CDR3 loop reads CASSQWGSSREGYTF. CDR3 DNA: TGCGCCAGCAGCCAATGGGGCAGTTCGAGGGAAGGCTACACCTTC.

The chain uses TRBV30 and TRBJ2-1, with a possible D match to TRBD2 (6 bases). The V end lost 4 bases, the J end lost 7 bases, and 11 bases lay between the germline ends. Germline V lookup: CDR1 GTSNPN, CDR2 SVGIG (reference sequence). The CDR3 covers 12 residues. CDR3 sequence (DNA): TGTGCCTGGAAATGGGGAGGAAATGAGCAGTTCTTC. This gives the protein CAWKWGGNEQFF.

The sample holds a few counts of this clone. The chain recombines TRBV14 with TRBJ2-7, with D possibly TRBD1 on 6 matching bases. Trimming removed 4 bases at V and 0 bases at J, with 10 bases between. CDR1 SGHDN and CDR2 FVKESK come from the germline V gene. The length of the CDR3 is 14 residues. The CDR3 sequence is CASSPWDNSYEQYF. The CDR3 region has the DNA TGTGCCAGCAGCCCGTGGGACAACTCCTACGAGCAGTACTTC.

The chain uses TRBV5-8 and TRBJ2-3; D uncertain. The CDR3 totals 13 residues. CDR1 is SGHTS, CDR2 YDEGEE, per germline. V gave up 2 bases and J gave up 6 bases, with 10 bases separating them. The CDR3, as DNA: TGTGCCAGCAGCTTCCCGCGAGTTGATACGCAGTATTTT. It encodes CASSFPRVDTQYF.

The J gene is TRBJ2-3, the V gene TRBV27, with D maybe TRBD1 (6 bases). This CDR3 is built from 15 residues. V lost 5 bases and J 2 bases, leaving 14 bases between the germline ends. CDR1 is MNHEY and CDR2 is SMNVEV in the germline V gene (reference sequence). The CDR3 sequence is CASSQNRAFTDTQYF. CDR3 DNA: TGTGCCAGCAGTCAGAACAGGGCCTTCACAGATACGCAGTATTTT.

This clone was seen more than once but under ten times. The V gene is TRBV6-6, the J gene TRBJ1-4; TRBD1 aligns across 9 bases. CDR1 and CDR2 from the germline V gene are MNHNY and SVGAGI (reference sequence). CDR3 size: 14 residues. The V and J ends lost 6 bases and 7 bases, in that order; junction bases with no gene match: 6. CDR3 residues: CASRSTGGSEKLFF. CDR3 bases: TGTGCCAGCAGATCCACAGGGGGCAGTGAAAAACTGTTTTTT.

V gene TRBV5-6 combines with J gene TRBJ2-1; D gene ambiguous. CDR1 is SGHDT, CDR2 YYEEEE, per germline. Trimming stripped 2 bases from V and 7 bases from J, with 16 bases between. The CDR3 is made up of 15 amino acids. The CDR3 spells CASSFALRASNEQFF. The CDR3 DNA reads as TGTGCCAGCAGCTTTGCCCTTAGGGCGAGTAATGAGCAGTTCTTC.

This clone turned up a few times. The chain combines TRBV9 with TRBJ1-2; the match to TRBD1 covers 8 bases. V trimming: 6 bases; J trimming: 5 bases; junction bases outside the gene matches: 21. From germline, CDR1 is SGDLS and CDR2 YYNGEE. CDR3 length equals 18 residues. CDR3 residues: CASTPEVRGRWMGYGYTF. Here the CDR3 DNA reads TGTGCCAGCACTCCCGAAGTCAGGGGGCGCTGGATGGGGTATGGCTACACCTTC.

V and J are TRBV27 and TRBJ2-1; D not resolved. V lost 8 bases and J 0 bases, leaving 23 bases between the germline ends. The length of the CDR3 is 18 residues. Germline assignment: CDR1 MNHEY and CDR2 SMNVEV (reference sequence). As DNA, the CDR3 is TGTGCCAGCGATTTGAGGCACAAAAGTGGCCTCTCCTACAATGAGCAGTTCTTC. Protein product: CASDLRHKSGLSYNEQFF.

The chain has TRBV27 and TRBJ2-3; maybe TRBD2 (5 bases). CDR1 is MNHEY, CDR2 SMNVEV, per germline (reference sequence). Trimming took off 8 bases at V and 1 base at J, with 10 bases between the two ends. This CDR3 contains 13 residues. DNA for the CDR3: TGTGCCAGCCGGAAACTAGGCACAGATACGCAGTATTTT. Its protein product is CASRKLGTDTQYF.

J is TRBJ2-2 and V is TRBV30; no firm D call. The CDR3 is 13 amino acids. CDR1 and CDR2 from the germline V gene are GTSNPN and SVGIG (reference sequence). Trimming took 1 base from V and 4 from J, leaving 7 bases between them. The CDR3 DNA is TGTGCCTGGAGTGAAGGAACCACCGGGGAGCTGTTTTTT. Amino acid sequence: CAWSEGTTGELFF. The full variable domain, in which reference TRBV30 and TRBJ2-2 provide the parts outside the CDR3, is SQTIHQWPATLVQPVGSPLSLECTVEGTSNPNLYWYRQAAGRGLQLLFYSVGIGQISSEVPQNLSASRPQDRQFILSSKKLLLSDSGFYLCAWSEGTTGELFFGEGSRLTVL.

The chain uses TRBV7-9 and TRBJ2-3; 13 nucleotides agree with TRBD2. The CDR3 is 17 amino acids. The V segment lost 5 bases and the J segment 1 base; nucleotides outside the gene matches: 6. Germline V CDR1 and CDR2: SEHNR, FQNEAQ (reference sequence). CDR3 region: CASSPRGTSGGTDTQYF. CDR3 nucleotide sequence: TGTGCCAGCAGCCCCAGGGGGACTAGCGGGGGCACAGATACGCAGTATTTT.

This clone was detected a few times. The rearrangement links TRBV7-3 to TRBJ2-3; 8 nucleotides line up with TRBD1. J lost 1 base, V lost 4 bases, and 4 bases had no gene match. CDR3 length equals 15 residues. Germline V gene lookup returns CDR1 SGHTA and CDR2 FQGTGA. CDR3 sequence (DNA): TGTGCCAGCAGCTCCCTGGGACAGGGCACAGATACGCAGTATTTT. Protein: CASSSLGQGTDTQYF.